This T cell receptor beta chain appears in the sequencing data of a study of T-cell memory formation after mild COVID-19. Study-wide findings and caveats: Day 37-peaking second-wave clones had unconfirmed SARS-CoV-2 specificity. The main location of contracting CD4+ clones was CM and EM, and that of contracting CD8+ clones was EMRA.

CDR1 and CDR2 (germline): SGHAT, FQNNGV. This CDR3 is 15 amino acids long. Trimming pared 5 bases from V and 3 bases from J, leaving 17 bases between. This clonotype came up a few times. Its antigen remains unidentified. Using constant-segment primers, 5'RACE produced TCR alpha and TCR beta cDNA libraries carrying sample barcodes and UMIs. TCRdb re-called the 5' RACE reads with MiXCR, one entry per CDR3 protein. The sample shows about 130,000 distinct CDR3 sequences, roughly 15% of them seen only once. The TCR sequence derives from an adult woman who had mild COVID-19 (a few samples of this study predate the infection). Cell type and time point are not known. The genes are TRBV11-2 and TRBJ2-7; D not resolved. Sequencing was done on a sample of PBMCs or a T cell subset sorted from them (not recorded which). CDR3 coding DNA: TGTGCCAGCAGCATCCAGTTCGGGCAGAGCTACGAGCAGTACTTC. Amino acid sequence: CASSIQFGQSYEQYF.